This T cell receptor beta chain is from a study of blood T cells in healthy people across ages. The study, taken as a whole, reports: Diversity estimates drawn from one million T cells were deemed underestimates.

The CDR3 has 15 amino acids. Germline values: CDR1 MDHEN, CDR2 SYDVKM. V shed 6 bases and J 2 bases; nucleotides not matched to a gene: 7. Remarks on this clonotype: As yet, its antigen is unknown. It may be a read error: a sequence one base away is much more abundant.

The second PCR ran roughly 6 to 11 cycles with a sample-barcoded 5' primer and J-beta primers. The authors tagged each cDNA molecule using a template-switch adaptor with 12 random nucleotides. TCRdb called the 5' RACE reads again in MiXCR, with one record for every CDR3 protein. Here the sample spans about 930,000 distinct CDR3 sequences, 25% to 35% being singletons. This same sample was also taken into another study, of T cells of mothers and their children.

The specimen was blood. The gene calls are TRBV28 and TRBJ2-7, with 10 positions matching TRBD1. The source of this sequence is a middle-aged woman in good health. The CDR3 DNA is TGTGCCAGCAGGCAATCTGGGACAGGGGCCTACGAGCAGTACTTC. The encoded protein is CASRQSGTGAYEQYF.